Shown below are 14 T cell receptor beta chains from a single sample sequenced in a study of blood T cell repertoires in COVID-19. Sequencing was performed with immunoSEQ multiplex PCR; in TCRdb, only in-frame clones are kept and a portion is missing. The table records fewer than 85,000 clones, less than 95% of them present only once. The sample taken for sequencing was peripheral blood. The receptors derive from a woman in her forties or fifties in a cohort sampled during active COVID-19.

The V call is TRBV3-1 (or the pseudogene TRBV3-2), the J call TRBJ2-7; 16 bases are a match to TRBD2. The CDR3 is made up of 19 amino acids. V was clipped by 4 bases and J by 5 bases; unmatched bases: 14. From germline, CDR1 is LGHDT and CDR2 YNNKEL (reference sequence). The DNA of the CDR3 is TGTGCCAGCAGCCTTTCCCCGGGGGGACTAGCGGGAGGGAGAAACGAGCAGTACTTC. As protein: CASSLSPGGLAGGRNEQYF.

This chain links TRBV3-1 (or the pseudogene TRBV3-2) with TRBJ2-3; D remains unclear. Germline V gene lookup returns CDR1 LGHDT and CDR2 YNNKEL (reference sequence). The V and J ends lost 6 bases and 2 bases respectively, with 6 bases between them. CDR3 length: 12 amino acids. The CDR3 here is CASSRFTDTQYF. CDR3 bases: TGTGCCAGCAGTCGGTTCACAGATACGCAGTATTTT.

This rearrangement joins TRBV7-9 to TRBJ2-1; possible D gene TRBD2, 6 bases. The CDR3 totals 12 residues. Germline CDR1 SEHNR, CDR2 FQNEAQ (reference sequence). Trimming pared 7 bases from V and 9 bases from J, leaving 13 bases between. DNA of the CDR3: TGTGCCAGCACGAGCGGGTTGGGTGAGCAGTTCTTC. It encodes CASTSGLGEQFF. The entire variable domain, with the rest obtained from reference TRBV7-9 and TRBJ2-1, is as follows: DTGVSQNPRHKITKRGQNVTFRCDPISEHNRLYWYRQTLGQGPEFLTYFQNEAQLEKSRLLSDRFSAERPKGSFSTLEIQRTEQGDSAMYLCASTSGLGEQFFGPGTRLTVL.

The V call is TRBV4-1, the J call TRBJ2-7; 11 positions match TRBD2. Germline V gives CDR1 MGHRA, CDR2 YSYEKL. The trim removed 1 base at V and 1 base at J, leaving 0 bases unmatched. This CDR3 is built from 15 residues. CDR3 loop: CASSQGLAGSYEQYF. The CDR3 DNA reads as TGCGCCAGCAGCCAAGGACTAGCGGGATCCTACGAGCAGTACTTC.

The chain links TRBV5-8 to TRBJ2-7; D may be TRBD1 (6 bases). The germline V and J ends were trimmed by 4 bases and 7 bases, with 12 bases remaining between them. The CDR3 length is 12 residues. Germline CDR1 SGHTS, CDR2 YDEGEE. Here the CDR3 reads CASSPQGWEQYF. The CDR3 coding sequence is TGTGCCAGCAGCCCCCAGGGGTGGGAGCAGTACTTC.

The DNA for the CDR3 is TGTGCCAGCAGTTCCCCCGGCGGGCCCTACAATGAGCAGTTCTTC. Its translation: CASSSPGGPYNEQFF. J is TRBJ2-1 and V is TRBV27, with D perhaps matching TRBD2 (5 bases). The CDR3 covers 15 residues. Trimming removed 4 bases at V and 2 bases at J, with 12 bases between. Germline values: CDR1 MNHEY, CDR2 SMNVEV (reference sequence).

This rearrangement joins TRBV7-3 to TRBJ2-7; the D gene is possibly TRBD2 (6 bases). V lost 1 base and J 7 bases, leaving 11 bases between the germline ends. The germline V gene has CDR1 SGHTA and CDR2 FQGTGA. The CDR3 runs to 13 residues. The CDR3 DNA sequence: TGTGCCAGCAGCTTAATCTCGGGAGTGGAGCAGTACTTC. Translated, it gives CASSLISGVEQYF.

The chain employs TRBV11-2 and TRBJ2-3, with D unresolved. V lost 5 bases, J lost 0 bases, and 9 bases lay in between. The CDR3 consists of 14 residues. Germline V gene data show CDR1 as SGHAT and CDR2 as FQNNGV. The CDR3 here is CASSRAVSTDTQYF. CDR3 nucleotide sequence: TGTGCCAGCAGCCGAGCTGTTAGCACAGATACGCAGTATTTT.

In the case of this clone: A junction end diverges from the germline sequence, so it may reflect a read error. The V and J genes are TRBV5-1 and TRBJ2-1; 9 bases map to TRBD2. This CDR3 is 18 amino acids long. Germline CDR1 SGHRS, CDR2 YFSETQ. In nucleotides, the CDR3 is TGCGCCGGCAGCTTGCGGGGTAGCGGGAGTGGTTCCTACAATGAGCAGTTCTTC. Protein sequence: CAGSLRGSGSGSYNEQFF.

The J gene is TRBJ2-1, the V gene TRBV5-1; the D gene is possibly TRBD2 (5 bases). The CDR3 loop spans 15 amino acids. The V and J ends lost 2 bases and 4 bases respectively, with 13 bases between them. Looked up from germline, CDR1 is SGHRS and CDR2 is YFSETQ. DNA for the CDR3: TGCGCCAGCAGCTTAGGAGTTGGCGGGTACAATGAGCAGTTCTTC. It codes for CASSLGVGGYNEQFF.

This chain links TRBV6-6 with TRBJ2-7; 7 positions agree with TRBD1. The CDR3 covers 15 residues. After removal of 5 bases from V and 7 bases from J, the junction contained 14 bases not matched to a gene. Germline values: CDR1 MNHNY, CDR2 SVGAGI (reference sequence). The chain's CDR3 is CASSTRQGGSGEQYF. The CDR3 nucleotides are TGTGCCAGCAGTACAAGACAAGGGGGCTCGGGTGAGCAGTACTTC.

The rearrangement joins TRBV18 to TRBJ2-5; a possible D gene is TRBD2 (6 bases). There are 14 residues in the CDR3. The germline V gene encodes CDR1 KGHSH and CDR2 LQKENI. V was shortened by 2 bases and J by 5 bases, with 12 bases between the two germline ends. The CDR3 region is CASSPTGDRETQYF. The CDR3, as DNA: TGTGCCAGCTCACCAACGGGGGACCGGGAGACCCAGTACTTC.

V is TRBV9 and J is TRBJ2-4; 11 nucleotides align to TRBD1. Germline trimming cut 4 bases from V and 3 bases from J; bases unmatched to any gene: 3. This CDR3 is 15 amino acids long. In germline, CDR1 is SGDLS, CDR2 YYNGEE. CDR3 sequence (DNA): TGTGCCAGCAGCCCCGGGACAGGGGGCAAAAACATTCAGTACTTC. It is translated as CASSPGTGGKNIQYF.

The chain links TRBV24-1 to TRBJ2-5; 7 bases fit TRBD1. In germline, CDR1 is KGHDR, CDR2 SFDVKD. The CDR3 loop spans 15 amino acids. V lost 4 bases and J lost 4; bases outside the gene matches: 8. The CDR3 bases are TGTGCCACCAGTGACCCCGGACAGGCAGCAGAGACCCAGTACTTC. It specifies CATSDPGQAAETQYF.